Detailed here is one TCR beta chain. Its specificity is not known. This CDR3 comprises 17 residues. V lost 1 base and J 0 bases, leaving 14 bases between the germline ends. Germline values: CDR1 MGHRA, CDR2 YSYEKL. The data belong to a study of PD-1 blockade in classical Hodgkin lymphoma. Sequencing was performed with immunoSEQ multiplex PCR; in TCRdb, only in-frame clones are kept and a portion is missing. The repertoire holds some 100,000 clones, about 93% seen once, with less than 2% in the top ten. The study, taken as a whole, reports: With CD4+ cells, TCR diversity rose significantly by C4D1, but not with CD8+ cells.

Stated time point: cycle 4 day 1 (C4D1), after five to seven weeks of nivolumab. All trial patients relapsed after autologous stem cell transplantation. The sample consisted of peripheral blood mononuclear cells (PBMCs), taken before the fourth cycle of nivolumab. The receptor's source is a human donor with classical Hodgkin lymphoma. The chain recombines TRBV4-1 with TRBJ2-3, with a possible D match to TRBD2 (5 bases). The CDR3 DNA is TGCGCCAGCAGCCAAGTGGGCGGGTGGCTTAGCACAGATACGCAGTATTTT. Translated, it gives CASSQVGGWLSTDTQYF.